This TCR beta chain was identified in a study of blood T cells in healthy people across ages. Worth noting for this clonotype: The antigen is not known.

Donation came from healthy Caucasian individuals in Russia who were aged roughly 6 to 95. The study's findings and limits: Age advanced and TCR beta diversity per million T cells fell, roughly linearly.

Primed by a sample-barcoded 5' primer and a J-beta primer mix, a second PCR proceeded for about 7 to 11 cycles. Sequencing yielded, for each sample, at least 2.5 million paired-end reads carrying CDR3. TCRdb re-analysed the 5' RACE reads in MiXCR, keeping a single row per CDR3 protein. The sample has more than 750,000 distinct CDR3 sequences, 25% to 30% seen once. This CDR3 spans 14 amino acids. The germline V gene encodes CDR1 DFQATT and CDR2 SNEGSKA (reference sequence). The V and J ends lost 7 bases and 10 bases, in that order; junction bases with no gene match: 15. The sample also formed part of further work on T cells of mothers and their children. That study adds: Input to cDNA synthesis comprised all extracted RNA, at a ratio of around 1.5 ug per 15 ul.

The chain has TRBV20-1 and TRBJ2-1; 8 nucleotides agree with TRBD2. Sequenced material: blood. This receptor was identified in a woman aged 40 to 50 in good health. Here the CDR3 reads CSGAGGYNEGEQFF. Here the CDR3 DNA reads TGCAGTGGCGCGGGGGGCTACAATGAGGGGGAGCAGTTCTTC.